The 27 T cell receptor beta chains below all came from one sample that was sequenced in a study of T-cell reconstitution after alpha-beta-depleted transplantation in children. Unique molecular identifiers were incorporated during preparation of the TCRbeta library. TCRdb ran MiXCR on the PCR reads and lists one entry per CDR3 protein. There are about 240,000 distinct CDR3 sequences in the sample; 25% occur only once, and 2.6% lies in the top ten. Sequencing was performed on PBMCs, taken before TCRalphabeta/CD19-depleted stem cell transplant. The receptors derive from a girl aged 2-10 years with Fanconi anemia, due to receive a stem cell transplant.

This clonotype was seen at least ten times. The rearrangement uses TRBV12-3 or TRBV12-4 and TRBJ2-3; D not certain. The CDR3 covers 14 residues. Trimming pared 0 bases from V and 0 bases from J, leaving 4 bases between. The CDR3 loop is CASSLALSTDTQYF. The CDR3 nucleotides read TGTGCCAGCAGTTTAGCCCTGAGCACAGATACGCAGTATTTT.

This clonotype was seen many times. The chain joins TRBV29-1 to TRBJ2-1; D unresolved. The CDR3 runs to 15 residues. V was shortened by 5 bases and J by 2 bases, with 16 bases between the two germline ends. The germline V gene encodes CDR1 SQVTM and CDR2 ANQGSEA. CDR3 bases: TGCAGCGTTAGGGATTGGGCAAGCACCTACAATGAGCAGTTCTTC. Amino acid sequence: CSVRDWASTYNEQFF.

This clonotype was seen a handful of times. CDR3 sequence reads: CASSLVKGPYNEQFF. The CDR3 DNA is TGTGCCAGCAGCTTAGTTAAGGGACCCTACAATGAGCAGTTCTTC. The V and J genes are TRBV7-9 and TRBJ2-1; D could derive from TRBD1 or TRBD2 (5 bases each). Germline lookup yields CDR1 SEHNR and CDR2 FQNEAQ (reference sequence). Trimming shortened V by 1 base and J by 2 bases, and 9 bases separated the two germline ends. This CDR3 spans 15 amino acids.

The chain employs TRBV29-1 and TRBJ2-5; possibly TRBD1 or TRBD2 for D (5 bases each). In germline, CDR1 is SQVTM, CDR2 ANQGSEA. The CDR3 is made up of 13 amino acids. V lost 6 bases, J lost 12 bases, and 23 bases lay in between. CDR3 sequence: CSVVTGPLKEEYF. The CDR3 DNA reads TGCAGCGTCGTTACAGGTCCACTCAAGGAGGAGTACTTC.

This clonotype has only a few counts. The chain employs TRBV12-3 or TRBV12-4 and TRBJ2-4; 10 bases are shared with TRBD1. CDR3 length equals 18 residues. Trimming removed 4 bases from V and 0 bases from J; junction bases left unmatched: 9. Here the CDR3 DNA reads TGTGCCAGCAGTTACCGGACAGGGGGAACTATAGCCAAAAACATTCAGTACTTC. Amino acids: CASSYRTGGTIAKNIQYF.

This clonotype was seen a handful of times. The rearrangement links TRBV28 to TRBJ2-7; D is unclear. The CDR3 is 13 amino acids. Per the germline V gene, CDR1 is MDHEN and CDR2 is SYDVKM. V lost 3 bases, J lost 4 bases, and 10 bases lay in between. Here the CDR3 reads CASSLVGRYEQYF. The CDR3 coding sequence is TGTGCCAGCAGTTTGGTTGGTCGTTACGAGCAGTACTTC.

This clonotype was recorded at least ten times. This chain joins TRBV24-1 and TRBJ2-6, with D hard to call. The V end was cut by 3 bases, the J end by 0 bases, with 11 bases between. The V gene's germline CDR1 is KGHDR and CDR2 SFDVKD. The CDR3 runs 17 residues. CDR3 loop: CATSDRKQLSGANVLTF. In DNA, the CDR3 is TGTGCCACCAGTGATCGAAAACAGCTCTCTGGGGCCAACGTCCTGACTTTC.

This clonotype was seen ten or more times. This chain uses TRBV6-5 with TRBJ2-3; a weak D match, TRBD2 (6 bases). The germline V gene has CDR1 MNHEY and CDR2 SVGAGI. V lost 0 bases, J lost 2 bases, and 21 bases lay in between. CDR3 length equals 19 residues. For the CDR3, the DNA is TGTGCCAGCAGTTACTCGTCCGAGTACGGGGGACCCTACACAGATACGCAGTATTTT. Translating it yields CASSYSSEYGGPYTDTQYF.

This clonotype occurred many times. One end of the junction is discordant with germline, which a read error may explain. The V gene is TRBV29-1, the J gene TRBJ2-1; tentatively, D is TRBD2 (5 bases). Germline V gene data show CDR1 as SQVTM and CDR2 as ANQGSEA. The CDR3 spans 11 residues. The CDR3 here is CSVEQSGPRVF. The CDR3 coding sequence is TGCAGCGTTGAACAGTCGGGCCCGCGGGTCTTC.

This clonotype was detected ten times or more. The chain has TRBV2 and TRBJ2-5, with TRBD2 matching 10 bases. J lost 5 bases, V lost 1 base, and 7 bases had no gene match. Germline loops: CDR1 SNHLY, CDR2 FYNNEI. This CDR3 contains 16 residues. CDR3 DNA sequence: TGTGCCAGCAGTGAAGGGAAGCGGGGGGGCCTGGAGACCCAGTACTTC. It codes for CASSEGKRGGLETQYF.

At least ten counts were recorded for this clonotype. The chain uses TRBV20-1 and TRBJ1-1; D may be TRBD1 (6 bases). V gave up 0 bases and J gave up 3 bases, with 14 bases separating them. Per the germline V gene, CDR1 is DFQATT and CDR2 is SNEGSKA (reference sequence). CDR3 length equals 15 residues. CDR3 DNA sequence: TGCAGTGCTAGAGATCAAACAGGGTATGACACTGAAGCTTTCTTT. Its protein is CSARDQTGYDTEAFF.

This chain links TRBV27 with TRBJ2-2; 7 bases fit TRBD2. The V gene end was trimmed by 5 bases and the J gene end by 1 base; junction bases not matched to a gene: 7. The germline gives CDR1 MNHEY, CDR2 SMNVEV (reference sequence). The CDR3 sequence is 16 residues long. The CDR3 DNA is TGTGCCAGCAGTGTAATAGCTAGCGGGAACACCGGGGAGCTGTTTTTT. It codes for CASSVIASGNTGELFF.

This clonotype was picked up a small number of times. V gene TRBV27 combines with J gene TRBJ2-7; 11 bases align to TRBD1. The V and J ends lost 4 bases and 2 bases, in that order; junction bases with no gene match: 16. The CDR3 spans 19 residues. Germline values: CDR1 MNHEY, CDR2 SMNVEV (reference sequence). CDR3 DNA: TGTGCCAGCAGTTCCGGGACAGGGGGATTACTTATAGGGACCTACGAGCAGTACTTC. Translation: CASSSGTGGLLIGTYEQYF.

This clonotype was detected only a few times. V gene TRBV20-1 combines with J gene TRBJ2-7; D is unresolved. V was clipped by 0 bases and J by 1 base, with 13 bases between them. This CDR3 region has 15 residues. Germline assignment: CDR1 DFQATT and CDR2 SNEGSKA (reference sequence). The chain's CDR3 is CSARDPANLSYEQYF. The CDR3 DNA is TGCAGTGCTAGAGATCCTGCCAACCTTTCCTACGAGCAGTACTTC.

This clonotype was counted at least ten times. This chain uses TRBV4-2 with TRBJ2-3, with D unresolved. The V end lost 5 bases, the J end lost 1 base, and 19 bases lay between the germline ends. Germline lookup yields CDR1 LGHNA and CDR2 YNFKEQ. CDR3 length: 17 amino acids. CDR3 loop: CASSYDTLQDGTDTQYF. The CDR3 nucleotides are TGTGCCAGCAGCTACGACACGCTTCAAGATGGCACAGATACGCAGTATTTT.

This clonotype has more than one count but fewer than ten. V is TRBV12-3 or TRBV12-4 and J is TRBJ1-2; D is unclear. This CDR3 spans 15 amino acids. Deletions cut 3 bases from V and 4 bases from J, with 15 bases between. CDR3 DNA: TGTGCCAGCAGTTTCGGCCGTCCAGAAGGCTATGGCTACACCTTC. Translated: CASSFGRPEGYGYTF.

CDR3 coding DNA: TGCAGTGCTAACCACGGGCACATTCAGTACTTC. Translated: CSANHGHIQYF. V is TRBV20-1 and J is TRBJ2-4, with D unresolved. Trimming shortened V by 4 bases and J by 8 bases, and 9 bases separated the two germline ends. Germline V CDR1 and CDR2: DFQATT, SNEGSKA (reference sequence). The length of the CDR3 is 11 residues.

This clonotype came up a few times. The V and J genes are TRBV5-1 and TRBJ2-7; TRBD2 matches at 7 bases. Unmatched junction bases numbered 7, after V lost 0 bases and J lost 4 bases. The CDR3 is 15 residues long. Germline lookup yields CDR1 SGHRS and CDR2 YFSETQ. The CDR3, as DNA: TGCGCCAGCAGCTTGGCCGGGGGGTCAGAATACGAGCAGTACTTC. Its translation: CASSLAGGSEYEQYF.

The V call is TRBV27, the J call TRBJ2-5; a weak D match, TRBD2 (6 bases). The CDR3 covers 14 residues. Germline values: CDR1 MNHEY, CDR2 SMNVEV (reference sequence). The V end lost 5 bases, the J end lost 13 bases, and 23 bases lay between the germline ends. CDR3 in DNA: TGTGCCAGCAGTCCCTCCCGGGACTTAAAAAGGCCGTACTTC. Protein sequence: CASSPSRDLKRPYF.

This clonotype was counted ten times or more. The rearrangement joins TRBV6-4 to TRBJ1-5; D uncertain. The V gene lost 3 bases and the J gene lost 1 base, with 4 bases spanning the gap. The CDR3 sequence is 13 residues long. Germline lookup yields CDR1 MRHNA and CDR2 SNTAGT. The CDR3 nucleotides read TGTGCCAGCAGTGAGGGGAGCAATCAGCCCCAGCATTTT. Protein sequence: CASSEGSNQPQHF.

V usage is TRBV10-1 and J usage is TRBJ1-1; D is unclear. The germline V gene encodes CDR1 WNHNN and CDR2 SYGVQD (reference sequence). V was pared by 2 bases and J by 10 bases, with 8 bases between. The CDR3 extends over 11 amino acids. CDR3: CASSEGRAAFF. The CDR3 region has the DNA TGCGCCAGCAGTGAGGGGAGGGCAGCTTTCTTT.

The chain is built from TRBV5-8 and TRBJ2-3, with a possible D match to TRBD2 (6 bases). The CDR3 runs to 15 residues. CDR1 is SGHTS and CDR2 is YDEGEE in the germline V gene. The V and J ends lost 1 base and 1 base respectively, with 10 bases between them. Here the CDR3 DNA reads TGTGCCAGCAGCTTGAGGCTAGCGCGCACAGATACGCAGTATTTT. Residues: CASSLRLARTDTQYF.

This clonotype occurred many times. This sequence joins TRBV12-3 or TRBV12-4 and TRBJ2-1; the match to TRBD2 covers 8 bases. Unmatched junction bases numbered 11, after V lost 6 bases and J lost 7 bases. The CDR3 loop spans 15 amino acids. The CDR3 nucleotides are TGTGCCAGCAGCGAGCGGGAGATAGAGTGGAATGAGCAGTTCTTC. As protein: CASSEREIEWNEQFF.

This clonotype was seen at least ten times. V is TRBV29-1 and J is TRBJ1-2, with 7 bases aligning to TRBD1. With V trimmed by 7 bases and J by 4 bases, 9 bases remained unmatched. Germline assignment: CDR1 SQVTM and CDR2 ANQGSEA. The CDR3 extends over 13 amino acids. Here the CDR3 reads CSAEGTGAYGYTF. CDR3 coding DNA: TGCAGCGCCGAAGGAACAGGGGCCTATGGCTACACCTTC.

This clonotype has a handful of counts. This sequence joins TRBV29-1 and TRBJ2-7, with TRBD2 identical over 8 bases. The CDR3 covers 13 residues. The junction had 11 bases not matched to a gene; V was cut back by 6 bases and J by 7 bases. Germline CDR1 reads SQVTM; CDR2 reads ANQGSEA. The CDR3 loop is CSVNPGLVGEQYF. As DNA, the CDR3 is TGCAGCGTAAATCCGGGACTAGTGGGTGAGCAGTACTTC.

This clonotype was observed at least ten times. The chain couples TRBV29-1 to TRBJ2-3; TRBD2 matches at 9 bases. With V trimmed by 5 bases and J by 2 bases, 2 bases remained unmatched. Germline values: CDR1 SQVTM, CDR2 ANQGSEA. The CDR3 runs 13 residues. Written as DNA, the CDR3 is TGCAGCGTTCGCGGGAGGGCCACAGATACGCAGTATTTT. Its protein is CSVRGRATDTQYF.

There are many counts of this clonotype. The chain employs TRBV10-1 and TRBJ2-7, with 8 positions matching TRBD1. The germline V gene has CDR1 WNHNN and CDR2 SYGVQD (reference sequence). Losses at the gene ends were 4 bases for V and 2 bases for J; bases not matched to a gene: 4. The CDR3 runs 14 residues. The CDR3 DNA reads as TGCGCCAGCAGTGTGGACAGGGACGCCTACGAGCAGTACTTC. It encodes CASSVDRDAYEQYF.